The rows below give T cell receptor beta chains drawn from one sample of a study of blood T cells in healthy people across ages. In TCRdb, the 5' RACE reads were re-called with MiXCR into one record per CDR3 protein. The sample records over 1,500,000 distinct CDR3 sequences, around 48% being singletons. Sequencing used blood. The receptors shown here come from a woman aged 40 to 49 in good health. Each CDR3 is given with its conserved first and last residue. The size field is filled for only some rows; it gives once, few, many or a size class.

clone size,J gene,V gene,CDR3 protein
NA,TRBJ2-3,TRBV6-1,CASLGEESTDTQYF
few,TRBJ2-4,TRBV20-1,CSAPDRGEINIQYF
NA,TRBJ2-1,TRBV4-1,CASSQVAIGSHEQFF
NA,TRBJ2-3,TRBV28,CASNPRDTDTQYF
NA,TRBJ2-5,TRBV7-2,CASSTTSGRQQYF
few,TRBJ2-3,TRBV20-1,CSARDPDRGTDTQYF
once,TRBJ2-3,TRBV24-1,CATSVSEESSTDTQYF
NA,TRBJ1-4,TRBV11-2,CASSLDRDTNEKLFF
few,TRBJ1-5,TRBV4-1,CASSQGTGYQPQHF
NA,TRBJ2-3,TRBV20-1,CSASMEQGLSTDTQYF
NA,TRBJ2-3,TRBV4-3,CASSQESTGVADTQYF
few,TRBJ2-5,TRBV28,CASSLLGREFGETQYF
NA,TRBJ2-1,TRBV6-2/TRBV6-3,CASSLSGGLFYNEQFF
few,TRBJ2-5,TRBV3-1,CASSQGVASGQETQYF
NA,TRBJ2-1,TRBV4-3,CASSQDSSIGALQFF
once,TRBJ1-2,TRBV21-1,CASSGHERQFYGYTF
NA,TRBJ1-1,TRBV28,CASSTPGQGHTEAFF
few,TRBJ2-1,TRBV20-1,CSAGRGNGQFF
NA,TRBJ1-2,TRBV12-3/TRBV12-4,CASSVWDTNYGYTF
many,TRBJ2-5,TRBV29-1,CSVDNGYQETQYF
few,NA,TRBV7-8,CASSPYRLKSPETQYF
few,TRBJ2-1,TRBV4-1,CASSQEQTHSYNEQFF
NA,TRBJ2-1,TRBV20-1,CSASDRGAYNEQFF
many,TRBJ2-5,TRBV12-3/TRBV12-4,CASSGHNVQETQYF
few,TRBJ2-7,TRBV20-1,CSARVLAGYEQYF
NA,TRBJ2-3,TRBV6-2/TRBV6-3,CASWAFTDTQYF
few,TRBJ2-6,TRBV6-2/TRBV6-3,CASSIRGHRANVLTF
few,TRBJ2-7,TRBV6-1,CASSEIGTGSYEQYF
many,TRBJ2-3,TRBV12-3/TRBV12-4,CASSFGQTTDTQYF
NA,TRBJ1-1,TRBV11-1,CASSLDVTGHTEAFF
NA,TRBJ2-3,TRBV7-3,CASRRGRAYTDTQYF